This T cell receptor (beta chain) originates from a study of identifying expanded T cells in peripheral blood. Study findings and constraints: Differentially abundant clones: roughly 1.3 between replicates, approximately 16 at around 2 weeks, more than 18 at four.

Libraries were prepared by immunoSEQ multiplex PCR; TCRdb keeps only in-frame clonotypes and omits some of them. The sample lists tens of thousands of clones, 70% to 90% seen once, with 3% to 4% in the top ten. This CDR3 comprises 11 residues. CDR1 is SGHRS, CDR2 YFSETQ, per germline. V lost 1 base and J 6 bases, leaving 5 bases between the germline ends. During the collection period, no donor immune events like infections were recorded. Turning to this clone: Its matching antigen is unknown. Other DNA sequences within the sample encode an identical CDR3.

This receptor was taken from a person aged 18 to 69 in good health. J is TRBJ2-7 and V is TRBV5-1; TRBD1 might be the D (5 bases). The sequencing input was blood. The CDR3 nucleotides read TGCGCCAGCAGCTTGCAGGGCGAGCAGTACTTC. It translates to CASSLQGEQYF.